Following are 23 T cell receptor beta chains from one sample sequenced in a study of cytomegalovirus exposure and HLA in healthy donors (dated by TCRdb to between 2016 and 2019). Receptor amplification or capture employed the immunoSEQ multiplex PCR assay. This immuneACCESS table, as held by TCRdb, lists in-frame sequences with V and J called but not all clones. Of the missing ones, under half trace to an unresolved V gene in checked studies; the others have no known cause. Recorded for this sample are about 120,000 clones; roughly 84% of them occurred a single time. The ten most abundant clones make up roughly 2% of the sample. Sequenced sample: PBMCs. These receptors were taken from a woman younger than 45 in good health and CMV-seronegative.

This clone was recorded once. The chain carries TRBV19 and TRBJ1-2; 7 bases align to TRBD1. Trimming took 1 base from V and 4 from J; bases not matched to a gene: 6. From germline, CDR1 is LNHDA and CDR2 SQIVND (reference sequence). This CDR3 is built from 15 residues. This CDR3 reads CASSIGPGDSYGYTF. CDR3 nucleotide sequence: TGTGCCAGTAGTATAGGACCCGGGGACAGCTATGGCTACACCTTC.

This clone was observed a few times. The V and J genes are TRBV2 and TRBJ2-3; D might be TRBD2 (7 bases). Trimming stripped 6 bases from V and 5 bases from J, with 15 bases between. Germline V gene sequence: CDR1 SNHLY, CDR2 FYNNEI. There are 14 residues in the CDR3. CDR3 protein: CASRDWGGLDTQYF. The CDR3 DNA is TGTGCCAGCAGAGACTGGGGGGGCCTAGATACGCAGTATTTT. The variable domain in full, with the rest retrieved from reference TRBV2 and TRBJ2-3, is EPEVTQTPSHQVTQMGQEVILRCVPISNHLYFYWYRQILGQKVEFLVSFYNNEISEKSEIFDDQFSVERPDGSNFTLKIRSTKLEDSAMYFCASRDWGGLDTQYFGPGTRLTVL.

The genes are TRBV6-6 and TRBJ2-3; TRBD2 is a possible D gene (6 bases). V was shortened by 1 base and J by 0 bases, with 8 bases between the two germline ends. This CDR3 is 15 amino acids long. Germline V gene lookup returns CDR1 MNHNY and CDR2 SVGAGI (reference sequence). The CDR3 DNA follows: TGTGCCAGCAGTTACTTGGAGGGGAGCACAGATACGCAGTATTTT. It codes for CASSYLEGSTDTQYF.

The chain links TRBV9 to TRBJ2-1; 15 bases map to TRBD2. The germline V gene encodes CDR1 SGDLS and CDR2 YYNGEE. The CDR3 spans 17 residues. The V gene end was trimmed by 4 bases and the J gene end by 1 base; junction bases not matched to a gene: 3. The CDR3 spells CASSFGLAGGSYNEQFF. Written as DNA, the CDR3 is TGTGCCAGCAGCTTCGGACTAGCGGGGGGGTCCTACAATGAGCAGTTCTTC.

This clone has only a few counts. V usage is TRBV30 and J usage is TRBJ1-1; D is unresolved. The CDR3 is made up of 13 amino acids. The germline gives CDR1 GTSNPN, CDR2 SVGIG (reference sequence). V lost 2 bases and J lost 11, with 18 bases in between. The CDR3 DNA is TGTGCCTGGAGTATGGAGGACCGAAAAGAGGCTTTCTTT. This gives the protein CAWSMEDRKEAFF.

The chain joins TRBV6-1 to TRBJ2-1; tentatively, D is TRBD2 (6 bases). Germline V gene lookup returns CDR1 MNHNS and CDR2 SASEGT. The CDR3 sequence is 14 residues long. Deletions cut 1 base from V and 7 bases from J, with 11 bases between. The DNA of the CDR3 is TGTGCCAGCAGTGAAGACGGCCGGGGGAATGAGCAGTTCTTC. Protein sequence: CASSEDGRGNEQFF.

The CDR3: CAGDRGRQETQYF. The CDR3 region has the DNA TGTGCCGGGGACAGGGGGCGCCAGGAGACCCAGTACTTC. V usage is TRBV30 and J usage is TRBJ2-5, with 12 bases matching TRBD1. The V gene end was trimmed by 8 bases and the J gene end by 5 bases; junction bases not matched to a gene: 6. Per the germline V gene, CDR1 is GTSNPN and CDR2 is SVGIG (reference sequence). This CDR3 spans 13 amino acids.

On this clone itself: The CDR3 carries no conserved terminal phenylalanine or tryptophan, so it likely arises from a read error. The DNA is left out, because the CDR3 cannot be placed on it with certainty; the CDR3 is given as TCRdb lists it. The chain recombines TRBV6-5 with TRBJ2-4; the table's D gene call, TRBD1, was not cross checked with the DNA. Germline CDR1 reads MNHEY; CDR2 reads SVGAGI. From its first to its last residue, the CDR3 has 8 amino acids. The CDR3 sequence: CARTGGQP.

V and J are TRBV9 and TRBJ2-2, with 7 bases matching TRBD1. The CDR3 contains 14 residues. V trimming: 0 bases; J trimming: 11 bases; junction bases outside the gene matches: 7. Per germline, CDR1 SGDLS and CDR2 YYNGEE. CDR3: CASSVGQGVGELFF. CDR3 nucleotide sequence: TGTGCCAGCAGCGTAGGGCAGGGGGTCGGAGAGCTGTTTTTT.

The chain links TRBV19 to TRBJ1-4; TRBD1 agrees at 11 bases. J was trimmed by 6 bases and V by 5 bases; bases with no gene match: 2. The length of the CDR3 is 14 residues. Germline values: CDR1 LNHDA, CDR2 SQIVND (reference sequence). The CDR3 DNA reads as TGTGCCAGTAGTCCGGGACAGGGGGATGAAAAACTGTTTTTT. Protein sequence: CASSPGQGDEKLFF.

The chain carries TRBV6-6 and TRBJ1-3; perhaps TRBD1 as D (5 bases). Germline-derived CDR1 and CDR2 are MNHNY and SVGAGI (reference sequence). This CDR3 is 14 amino acids long. Trimming removed 6 bases from V and 9 bases from J, with 18 bases in between. The CDR3 protein is CASSPDSPISTIYF. The CDR3 DNA is TGTGCCAGCAGCCCAGACAGCCCGATAAGCACCATATATTTT.

The chain combines TRBV29-1 with TRBJ1-2; no clear D. The ends were cut back, 3 bases at V and 7 bases at J, with 24 bases in the middle. CDR1 and CDR2 from the germline V gene are SQVTM and ANQGSEA. The CDR3 spans 16 residues. The CDR3 DNA follows: TGCAGCGTTGATCTCGGGAATCCCGGCCCGCTATTTGGCTACACCTTC. As protein: CSVDLGNPGPLFGYTF. Full variable domain (outside the CDR3, taken from reference TRBV29-1 and TRBJ1-2): SAVISQKPSRDICQRGTSLTIQCQVDSQVTMMFWYRQQPGQSLTLIATANQGSEATYESGFVIDKFPISRPNLTFSTLTVSNMSPEDSSIYLCSVDLGNPGPLFGYTFGSGTRLTVV.

The gene calls are TRBV5-5 and TRBJ1-1, with D tentatively TRBD1 (5 bases). V shed 0 bases and J shed 0 bases, with 6 bases lying between them. Germline V gene lookup returns CDR1 SGHKS and CDR2 YYEKEE (reference sequence). The CDR3 is made up of 14 amino acids. For the CDR3, the DNA is TGTGCCAGCAGCTTGGCAGGGATGAACACTGAAGCTTTCTTT. This sequence encodes CASSLAGMNTEAFF.

This rearrangement joins TRBV25-1 to TRBJ1-1; D possibly corresponds to TRBD1 (5 bases). CDR3 size: 12 residues. Between the trimmed V and J ends, which lost 6 bases and 6 bases, there was a span of 11 bases. Germline lookup yields CDR1 MGHDK and CDR2 SYGVNS. The CDR3 loop reads CASRGGVAEAFF. Written as DNA, the CDR3 is TGTGCCAGCAGAGGAGGGGTGGCTGAAGCTTTCTTT.

The chain is built from TRBV10-2 and TRBJ2-1, with 9 bases lining up with TRBD2. V lost 8 bases and J lost 4; bases outside the gene matches: 9. Germline V lookup: CDR1 WSHSY, CDR2 SAAADI. The length of the CDR3 is 15 residues. CDR3 DNA sequence: TGCGCCAGCTCCTCCGAGACTAGCGGATACAATGAGCAGTTCTTC. Encoded protein: CASSSETSGYNEQFF.

The V gene is TRBV4-1, the J gene TRBJ1-6, with D hard to call. This CDR3 region has 17 residues. V shed 0 bases and J shed 0 bases, with 9 bases lying between them. Per germline, CDR1 MGHRA and CDR2 YSYEKL. CDR3 sequence (DNA): TGCGCCAGCAGCCAAGACACCTCTAGCTCCTATAATTCACCCCTCCACTTT. The encoded protein is CASSQDTSSSYNSPLHF.

The sample holds one count of this clone. The gene calls are TRBV7-8 and TRBJ2-5; 10 bases map to TRBD1. Germline lookup yields CDR1 SGHVS and CDR2 FQNEAQ. J gave up 7 bases and V 2 bases, and 10 bases lay outside the gene matches. CDR3 length equals 16 residues. CDR3 in DNA: TGTGCCAGCAGCTTACTCCGGGACAGGGGAGGCGGGACCCAGTACTTC. Its protein is CASSLLRDRGGGTQYF.

This chain connects TRBV5-1 to TRBJ2-1, with D unclear. This CDR3 has 13 amino acids. Trimming left V 5 bases short and J 0 bases short, with 6 bases between. The germline gives CDR1 SGHRS, CDR2 YFSETQ. This CDR3 is CASSSLSYNEQFF. The DNA of the CDR3 is TGCGCCAGCAGTTCTCTCTCCTACAATGAGCAGTTCTTC.

The V call is TRBV7-2, the J call TRBJ2-1; 13 bases agree with TRBD2. Germline CDR1 reads SGHTA; CDR2 reads FQGNSA. This CDR3 is 15 amino acids long. V dropped 5 bases and J dropped 8; count of bases not matched to a gene: 6. DNA of the CDR3: TGTGCCAGCAGCACTACTAGCGGGGGGGAGTATGAGCAGTTCTTC. Its protein product is CASSTTSGGEYEQFF.

The J gene is TRBJ1-3, the V gene TRBV15; D call uncertain. Trimming stripped 4 bases from V and 1 base from J, with 5 bases between. This CDR3 comprises 13 residues. The germline V gene has CDR1 LNHNV and CDR2 YYDKDF (reference sequence). The CDR3 bases are TGTGCCACCAGCACCGGTTCTGGAAACACCATATATTTT. This sequence encodes CATSTGSGNTIYF.

This chain joins TRBV1 and TRBJ1-6; the table's D call of TRBD1 was not tested on the DNA. TRBV1 is given as a pseudogene. The CDR3 is made up of 14 amino acids. The CDR3 protein is CTSSQSQDNSPLHF. The CDR3 bases are TGCACCAGCAGCCAATCACAGGATAATTCACCCCTCCACTTT.

CDR3 sequence reads: CASSSRTGAEKLFF. The CDR3 DNA sequence: TGTGCCAGCAGTTCTCGGACAGGGGCTGAAAAACTGTTTTTT. V is TRBV6-5 and J is TRBJ1-4; 9 nucleotides align to TRBD1. CDR1 MNHEY and CDR2 SVGAGI come from the germline V gene. With 4 bases clipped from V and 7 bases from J, the junction kept 4 bases outside the gene matches. The CDR3 totals 14 residues.

This clone was observed a single time. This rearrangement joins TRBV5-6 to TRBJ2-1; perhaps TRBD2 as D (7 bases). The CDR3 is 15 residues long. The germline CDR1 and CDR2 sequences are SGHDT and YYEEEE. V dropped 3 bases and J dropped 8 bases, with 18 bases sitting between them. CDR3 loop: CASSSPRGLLDEQFF. Written as DNA, the CDR3 is TGTGCCAGCAGCTCCCCGCGGGGGCTACTTGATGAGCAGTTCTTC.